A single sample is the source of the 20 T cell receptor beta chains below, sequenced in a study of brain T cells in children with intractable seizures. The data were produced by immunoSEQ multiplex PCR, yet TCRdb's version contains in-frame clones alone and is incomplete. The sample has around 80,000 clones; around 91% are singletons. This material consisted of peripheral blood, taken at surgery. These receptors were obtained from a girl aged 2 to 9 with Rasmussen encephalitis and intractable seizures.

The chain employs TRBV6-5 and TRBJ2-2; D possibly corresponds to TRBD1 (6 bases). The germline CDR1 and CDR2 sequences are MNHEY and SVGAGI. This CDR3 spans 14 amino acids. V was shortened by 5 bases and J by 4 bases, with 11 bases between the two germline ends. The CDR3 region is CASSPWTVTGELFF. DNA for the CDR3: TGTGCCAGCAGTCCTTGGACAGTCACCGGGGAGCTGTTTTTT.

The CDR3, as DNA: TGTGCCAGCAGTTCCGCAGGGACAGGGGAAGTCGAGCAGTACTTC. Its protein product is CASSSAGTGEVEQYF. The chain employs TRBV6-5 and TRBJ2-7; 10 bases line up with TRBD1. Germline V gene data show CDR1 as MNHEY and CDR2 as SVGAGI. The ends lost 4 bases at V and 6 bases at J; junction bases unmatched: 9. The CDR3 runs 15 residues.

As DNA, the CDR3 is TGTGCCTGGAATTCAGGGGACCACAATCAGCCCCAGCATTTT. Translation: CAWNSGDHNQPQHF. J is TRBJ1-5 and V is TRBV30; TRBD1 is a possible D gene (6 bases). V was cut by 4 bases and J by 3 bases, with 13 bases left in between. There are 14 residues in the CDR3. Germline-derived CDR1 and CDR2 are GTSNPN and SVGIG (reference sequence).

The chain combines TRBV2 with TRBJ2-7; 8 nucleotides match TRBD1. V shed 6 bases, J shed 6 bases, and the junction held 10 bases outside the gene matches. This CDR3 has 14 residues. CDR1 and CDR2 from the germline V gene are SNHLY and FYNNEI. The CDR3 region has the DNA TGTGCCAGCAGCGCCCGGACAGGGACCACCGAGCAGTACTTC. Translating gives CASSARTGTTEQYF.

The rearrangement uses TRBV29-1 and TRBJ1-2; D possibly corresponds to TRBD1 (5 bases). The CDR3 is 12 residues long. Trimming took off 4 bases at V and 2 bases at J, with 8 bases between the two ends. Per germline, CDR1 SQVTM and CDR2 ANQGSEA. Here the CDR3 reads CSVGGDNYGYTF. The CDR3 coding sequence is TGCAGCGTTGGAGGGGACAACTATGGCTACACCTTC.

The CDR3 sequence is CASIRTNTEAFF. For the CDR3, the DNA is TGTGCCAGTATTCGGACGAACACTGAAGCTTTCTTT. V gene TRBV19 combines with J gene TRBJ1-1, with D hard to call. There are 12 residues in the CDR3. Germline-derived CDR1 and CDR2 are LNHDA and SQIVND (reference sequence). Trimming shortened V by 7 bases and J by 1 base, and 7 bases separated the two germline ends. The entire variable domain, with the rest obtained from reference TRBV19 and TRBJ1-1, is as follows: DGGITQSPKYLFRKEGQNVTLSCEQNLNHDAMYWYRQDPGQGLRLIYYSQIVNDFQKGDIAEGYSVSREKKESFPLTVTSAQKNPTAFYLCASIRTNTEAFFGQGTRLTVV.

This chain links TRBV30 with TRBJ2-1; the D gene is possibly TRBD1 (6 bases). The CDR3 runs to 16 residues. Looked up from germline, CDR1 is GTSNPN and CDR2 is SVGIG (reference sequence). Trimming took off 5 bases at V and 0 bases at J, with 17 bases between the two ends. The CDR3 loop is CAWSLPGTYSYNEQFF. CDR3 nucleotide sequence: TGTGCCTGGTCCCTCCCCGGGACATACTCCTACAATGAGCAGTTCTTC.

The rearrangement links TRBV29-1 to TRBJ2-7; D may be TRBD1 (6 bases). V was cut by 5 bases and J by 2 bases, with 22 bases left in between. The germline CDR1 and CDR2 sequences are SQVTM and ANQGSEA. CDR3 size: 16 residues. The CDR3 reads CSVLSPQGSSPYEQYF. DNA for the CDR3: TGCAGCGTTTTATCACCTCAGGGGAGTAGCCCCTACGAGCAGTACTTC.

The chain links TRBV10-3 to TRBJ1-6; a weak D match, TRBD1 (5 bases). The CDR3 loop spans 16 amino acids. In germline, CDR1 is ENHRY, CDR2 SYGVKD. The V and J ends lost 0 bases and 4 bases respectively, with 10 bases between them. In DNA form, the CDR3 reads TGTGCCATCAGTGAGTCAAGAGGGGATTATAATTCACCCCTCCACTTT. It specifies CAISESRGDYNSPLHF.

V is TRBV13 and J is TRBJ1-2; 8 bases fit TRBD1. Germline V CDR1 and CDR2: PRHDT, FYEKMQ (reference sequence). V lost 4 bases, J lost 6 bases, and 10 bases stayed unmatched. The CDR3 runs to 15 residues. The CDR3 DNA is TGTGCCAGCAGCTCGAACAGGGGGAGGGTGAATGGCTACACCTTC. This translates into CASSSNRGRVNGYTF. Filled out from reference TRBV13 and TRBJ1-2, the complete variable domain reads AAGVIQSPRHLIKEKRETATLKCYPIPRHDTVYWYQQGPGQDPQFLISFYEKMQSDKGSIPDRFSAQQFSDYHSELNMSSLELGDSALYFCASSSNRGRVNGYTFGSGTRLTVV.

The CDR3 loop is CATSREYDVTNNQPQHF. CDR3 nucleotides: TGTGCCACCAGCAGGGAATACGACGTTACCAACAATCAGCCCCAGCATTTT. This chain uses TRBV15 with TRBJ1-5; no clear D gene. Germline V lookup: CDR1 LNHNV, CDR2 YYDKDF (reference sequence). The CDR3 is 17 residues long. V was trimmed by 3 bases and J by 3 bases, leaving 18 bases between them.

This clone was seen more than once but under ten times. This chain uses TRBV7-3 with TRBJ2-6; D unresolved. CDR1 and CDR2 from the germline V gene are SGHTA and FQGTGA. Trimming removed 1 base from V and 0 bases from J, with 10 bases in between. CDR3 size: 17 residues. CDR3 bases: TGTGCCAGCAGCTTAAGTCCGTTCACCTCTGGGGCCAACGTCCTGACTTTC. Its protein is CASSLSPFTSGANVLTF.

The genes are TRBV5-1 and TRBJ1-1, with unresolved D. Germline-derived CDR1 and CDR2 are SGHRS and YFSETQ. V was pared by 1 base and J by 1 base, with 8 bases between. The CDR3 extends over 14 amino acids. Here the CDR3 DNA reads TGCGCCAGCAGCTTGTCAGGCGCGAACACTGAAGCTTTCTTT. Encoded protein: CASSLSGANTEAFF.

The CDR3 DNA is TGCAGCGTTAGCGGGGATGAGCAGTTCTTC. Protein product: CSVSGDEQFF. V and J are TRBV29-1 and TRBJ2-1; 7 nucleotides align to TRBD2. This CDR3 region has 10 residues. The V segment lost 5 bases and the J segment 8 bases; nucleotides outside the gene matches: 0. Germline CDR1 is SQVTM and CDR2 is ANQGSEA.

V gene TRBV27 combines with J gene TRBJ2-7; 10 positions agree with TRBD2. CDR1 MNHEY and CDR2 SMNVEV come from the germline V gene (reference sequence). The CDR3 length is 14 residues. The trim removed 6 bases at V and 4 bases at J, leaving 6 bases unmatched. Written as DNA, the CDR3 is TGTGCCAGCAGACAAGCGGGGGGGAGGTACGAGCAGTACTTC. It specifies CASRQAGGRYEQYF.

The CDR3 region is CAWSVRVDTEAFF. In DNA form, the CDR3 reads TGTGCCTGGAGTGTACGGGTTGACACTGAAGCTTTCTTT. V is TRBV30 and J is TRBJ1-1; unclear D gene. Between the trimmed V and J ends, which lost 0 bases and 3 bases, there was a span of 8 bases. The CDR3 is made up of 13 amino acids. In germline, CDR1 is GTSNPN, CDR2 SVGIG (reference sequence). The full variable domain, rest sourced from reference TRBV30 and TRBJ1-1, is SQTIHQWPATLVQPVGSPLSLECTVEGTSNPNLYWYRQAAGRGLQLLFYSVGIGQISSEVPQNLSASRPQDRQFILSSKKLLLSDSGFYLCAWSVRVDTEAFFGQGTRLTVV.

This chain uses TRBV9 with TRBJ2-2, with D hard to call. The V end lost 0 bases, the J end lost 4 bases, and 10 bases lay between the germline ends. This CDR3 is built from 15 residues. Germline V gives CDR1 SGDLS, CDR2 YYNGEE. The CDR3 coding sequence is TGTGCCAGCAGCGTAGAGGGCACTCCCACCGGGGAGCTGTTTTTT. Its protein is CASSVEGTPTGELFF.

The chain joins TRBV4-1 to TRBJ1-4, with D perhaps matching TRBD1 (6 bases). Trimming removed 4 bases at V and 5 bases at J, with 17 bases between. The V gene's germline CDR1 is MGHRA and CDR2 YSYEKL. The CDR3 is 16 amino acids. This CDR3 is CASSLDGQPINEKLFF. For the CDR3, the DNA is TGCGCCAGCAGCCTTGACGGACAGCCGATAAATGAAAAACTGTTTTTT.

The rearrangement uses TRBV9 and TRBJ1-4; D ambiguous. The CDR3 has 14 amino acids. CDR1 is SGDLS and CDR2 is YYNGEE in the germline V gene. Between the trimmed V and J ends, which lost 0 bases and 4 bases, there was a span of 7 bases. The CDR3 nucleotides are TGTGCCAGCAGCGTAGCTCCGATTAATGAAAAACTGTTTTTT. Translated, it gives CASSVAPINEKLFF.

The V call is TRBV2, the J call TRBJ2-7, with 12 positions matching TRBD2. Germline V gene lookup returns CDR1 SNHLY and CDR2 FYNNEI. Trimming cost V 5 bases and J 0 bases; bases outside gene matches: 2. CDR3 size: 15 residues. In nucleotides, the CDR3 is TGTGCCAGCAGTCAGACTAGCGGGAGCTCCTACGAGCAGTACTTC. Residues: CASSQTSGSSYEQYF.